This T cell receptor (beta chain) came from a study of response to subunit inactivated influenza vaccine. Study results and limitations: T cells newly recruited by each seasonal influenza vaccination are few, the authors suggested.

Trimming took 4 bases from V and 9 from J, leaving 11 bases between them. The CDR3 spans 12 residues. As to this clonotype: Its target is unknown.

One entry per CDR3 protein results from TCRdb running MiXCR on the RT-PCR reads. The table has around 580,000 distinct CDR3 sequences, 14% seen once. The sample in question was PBMCs from blood, obtained 11 to 12 days after vaccination. The rearrangement joins TRBV12-3 or TRBV12-4 to TRBJ2-3; tentatively, D is TRBD1 (5 bases). This clonotype was obtained from a man aged 50-60 years who received an inactivated influenza vaccine. CDR3 amino acids: CASSSDIRTQYF. CDR3 bases: TGTGCCAGCAGTTCGGACATTCGGACGCAGTATTTT.